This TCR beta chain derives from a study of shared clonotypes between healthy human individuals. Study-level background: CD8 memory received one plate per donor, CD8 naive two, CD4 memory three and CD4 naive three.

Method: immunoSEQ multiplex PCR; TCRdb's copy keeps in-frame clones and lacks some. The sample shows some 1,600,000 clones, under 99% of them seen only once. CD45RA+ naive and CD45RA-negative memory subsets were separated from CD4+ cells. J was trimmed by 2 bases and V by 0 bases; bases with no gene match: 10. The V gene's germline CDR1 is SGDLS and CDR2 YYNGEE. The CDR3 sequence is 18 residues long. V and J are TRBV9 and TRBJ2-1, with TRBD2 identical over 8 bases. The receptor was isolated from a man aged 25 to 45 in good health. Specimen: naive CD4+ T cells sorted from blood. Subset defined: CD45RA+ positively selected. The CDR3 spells CASSVGSGRSTPYNEQFF. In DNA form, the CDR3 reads TGTGCCAGCAGCGTAGGCAGCGGGAGAAGCACCCCCTACAATGAGCAGTTCTTC.